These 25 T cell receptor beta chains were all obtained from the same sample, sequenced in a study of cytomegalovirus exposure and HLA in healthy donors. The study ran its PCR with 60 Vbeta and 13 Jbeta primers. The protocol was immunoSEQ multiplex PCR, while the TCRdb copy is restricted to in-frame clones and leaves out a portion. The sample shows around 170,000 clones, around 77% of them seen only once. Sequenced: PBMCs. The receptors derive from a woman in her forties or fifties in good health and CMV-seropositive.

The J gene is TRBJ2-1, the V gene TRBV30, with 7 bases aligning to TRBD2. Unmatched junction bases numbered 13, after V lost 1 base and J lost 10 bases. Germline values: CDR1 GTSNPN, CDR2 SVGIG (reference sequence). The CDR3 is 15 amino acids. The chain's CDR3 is CAWSEASGAAGEQFF. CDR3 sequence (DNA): TGTGCCTGGAGTGAAGCCAGCGGGGCCGCGGGGGAGCAGTTCTTC.

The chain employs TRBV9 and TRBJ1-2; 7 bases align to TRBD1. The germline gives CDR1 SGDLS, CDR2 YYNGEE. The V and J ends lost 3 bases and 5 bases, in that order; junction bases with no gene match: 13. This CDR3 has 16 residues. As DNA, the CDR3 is TGTGCCAGCAGCGCCCATACAGGGGCCCGGGGGTATGGCTACACCTTC. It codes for CASSAHTGARGYGYTF.

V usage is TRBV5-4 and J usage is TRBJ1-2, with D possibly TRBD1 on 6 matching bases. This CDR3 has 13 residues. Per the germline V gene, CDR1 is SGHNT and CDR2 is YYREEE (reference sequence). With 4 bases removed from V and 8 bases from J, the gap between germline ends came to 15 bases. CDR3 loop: CASSVDRKGGYTF. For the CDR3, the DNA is TGTGCCAGCAGCGTCGACAGGAAGGGGGGCTACACCTTC.

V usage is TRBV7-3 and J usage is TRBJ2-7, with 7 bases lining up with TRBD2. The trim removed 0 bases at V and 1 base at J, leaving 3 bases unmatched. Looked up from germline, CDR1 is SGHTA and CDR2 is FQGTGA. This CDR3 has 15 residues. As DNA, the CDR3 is TGTGCCAGCAGCTTAACAGCGGGGTCGTCCTACGAGCAGTACTTC. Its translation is CASSLTAGSSYEQYF.

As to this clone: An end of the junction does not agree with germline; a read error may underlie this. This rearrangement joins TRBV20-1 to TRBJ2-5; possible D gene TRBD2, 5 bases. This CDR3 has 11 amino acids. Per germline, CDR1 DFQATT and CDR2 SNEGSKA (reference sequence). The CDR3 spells CSGRRRETQYF. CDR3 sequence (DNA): TGCAGTGGTAGAAGGAGGGAGACCCAGTACTTC.

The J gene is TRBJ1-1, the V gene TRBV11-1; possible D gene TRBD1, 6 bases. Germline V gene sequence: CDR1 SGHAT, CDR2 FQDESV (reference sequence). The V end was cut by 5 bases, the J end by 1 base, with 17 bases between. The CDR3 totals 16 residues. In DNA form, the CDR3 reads TGTGCCAGCAGCCCCGAGGGGGTCTACGCGAACACTGAAGCTTTCTTT. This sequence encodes CASSPEGVYANTEAFF. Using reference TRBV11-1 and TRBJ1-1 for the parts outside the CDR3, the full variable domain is EAEVAQSPRYKITEKSQAVAFWCDPISGHATLYWYRQILGQGPELLVQFQDESVVDDSQLPKDRFSAERLKGVDSTLKIQPAELGDSAMYLCASSPEGVYANTEAFFGQGTRLTVV.

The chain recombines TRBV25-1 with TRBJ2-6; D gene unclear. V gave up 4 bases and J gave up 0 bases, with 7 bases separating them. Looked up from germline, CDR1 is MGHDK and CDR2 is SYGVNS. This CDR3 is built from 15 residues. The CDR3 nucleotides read TGTGCCAGCAGTGCTAGTCGCTCTGGGGCCAACGTCCTGACTTTC. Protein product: CASSASRSGANVLTF.

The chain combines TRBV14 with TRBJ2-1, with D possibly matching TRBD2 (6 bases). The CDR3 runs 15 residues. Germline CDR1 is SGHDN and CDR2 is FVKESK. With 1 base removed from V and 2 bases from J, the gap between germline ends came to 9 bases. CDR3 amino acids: CASSQVGGTYNEQFF. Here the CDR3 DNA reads TGTGCCAGCAGCCAAGTTGGGGGGACCTACAATGAGCAGTTCTTC.

CDR3 in amino acids: CATQTLSGNTIYF. The CDR3, as DNA: TGTGCCACTCAAACTCTCTCTGGAAACACCATATATTTT. The chain carries TRBV15 and TRBJ1-3; D unclear. Germline V CDR1 and CDR2: LNHNV, YYDKDF (reference sequence). The CDR3 is 13 residues long. The V end lost 9 bases, the J end lost 0 bases, and 9 bases lay between the germline ends. The full variable domain, rest sourced from reference TRBV15 and TRBJ1-3, is DAMVIQNPRYQVTQFGKPVTLSCSQTLNHNVMYWYQQKSSQAPKLLFHYYDKDFNNEADTPDNFQSRRPNTSFCFLDIRSPGLGDTAMYLCATQTLSGNTIYFGEGSWLTVV.

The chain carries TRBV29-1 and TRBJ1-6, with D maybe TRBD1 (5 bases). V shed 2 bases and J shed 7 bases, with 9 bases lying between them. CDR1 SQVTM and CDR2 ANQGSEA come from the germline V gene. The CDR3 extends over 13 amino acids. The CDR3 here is CSVELDSNSPLHF. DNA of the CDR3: TGCAGCGTTGAACTAGACAGCAATTCACCCCTCCACTTT.

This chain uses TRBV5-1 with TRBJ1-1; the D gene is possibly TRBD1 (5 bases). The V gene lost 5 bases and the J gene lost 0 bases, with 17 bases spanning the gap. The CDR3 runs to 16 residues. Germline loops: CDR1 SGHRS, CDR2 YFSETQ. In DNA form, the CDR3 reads TGCGCCAGCAGTTCCTTTTGGGGCAGGATGAACACTGAAGCTTTCTTT. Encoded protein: CASSSFWGRMNTEAFF.

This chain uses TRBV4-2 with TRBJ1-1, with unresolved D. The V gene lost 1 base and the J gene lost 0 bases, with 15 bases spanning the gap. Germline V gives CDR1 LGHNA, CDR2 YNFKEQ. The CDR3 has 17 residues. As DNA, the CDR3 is TGTGCCAGCAGCCAAGTCAGTGACTTGGGTATGAACACTGAAGCTTTCTTT. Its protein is CASSQVSDLGMNTEAFF.

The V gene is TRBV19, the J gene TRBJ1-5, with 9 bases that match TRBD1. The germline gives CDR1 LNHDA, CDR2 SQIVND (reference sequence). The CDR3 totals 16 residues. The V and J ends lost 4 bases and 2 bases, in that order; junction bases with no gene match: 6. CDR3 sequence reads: CASSKGQGGRNQPQHF. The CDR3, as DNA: TGTGCCAGTAGTAAGGGACAGGGTGGGCGCAATCAGCCCCAGCATTTT.

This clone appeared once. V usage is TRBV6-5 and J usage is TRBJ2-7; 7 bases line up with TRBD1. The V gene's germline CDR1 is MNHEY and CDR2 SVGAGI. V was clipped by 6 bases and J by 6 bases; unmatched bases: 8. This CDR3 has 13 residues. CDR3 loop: CASRTDRSREQYF. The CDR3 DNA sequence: TGTGCCAGCAGGACGGACAGGTCCCGCGAGCAGTACTTC.

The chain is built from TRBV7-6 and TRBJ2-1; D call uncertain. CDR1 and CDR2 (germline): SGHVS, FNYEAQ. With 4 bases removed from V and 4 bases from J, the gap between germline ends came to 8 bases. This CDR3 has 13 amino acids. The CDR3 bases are TGTGCCAGCAGCTCTACAGATTACAATGAGCAGTTCTTC. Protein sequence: CASSSTDYNEQFF.

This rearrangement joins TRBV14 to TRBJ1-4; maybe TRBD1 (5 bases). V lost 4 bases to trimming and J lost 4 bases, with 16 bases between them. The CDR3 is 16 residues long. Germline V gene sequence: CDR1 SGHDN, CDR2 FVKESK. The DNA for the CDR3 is TGTGCCAGCAGCCGGGGAACAGGATCTTTTAATGAAAAACTGTTTTTT. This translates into CASSRGTGSFNEKLFF.

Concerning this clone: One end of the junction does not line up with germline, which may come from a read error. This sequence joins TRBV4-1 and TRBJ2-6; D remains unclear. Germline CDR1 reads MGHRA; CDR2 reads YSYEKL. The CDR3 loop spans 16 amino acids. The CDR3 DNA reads TGCGCCGGCAGCCAAGTACGAGGATCTGGGGCCAACGTCCTGACTTTC. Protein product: CAGSQVRGSGANVLTF.

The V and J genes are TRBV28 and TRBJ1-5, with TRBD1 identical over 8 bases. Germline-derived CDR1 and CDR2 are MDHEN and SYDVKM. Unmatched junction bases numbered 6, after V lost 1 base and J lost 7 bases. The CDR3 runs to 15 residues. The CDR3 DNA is TGTGCCAGCAGTTTATTCCCGACAGGGGACCAGCCCCAGCATTTT. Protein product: CASSLFPTGDQPQHF.

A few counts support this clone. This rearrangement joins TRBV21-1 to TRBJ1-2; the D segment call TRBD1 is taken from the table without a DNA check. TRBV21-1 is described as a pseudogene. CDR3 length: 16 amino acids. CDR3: CASSSTGARANYGYTF. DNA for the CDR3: TGTGCCAGCAGCTCTACAGGGGCGCGAGCTAACTATGGCTACACCTTC.

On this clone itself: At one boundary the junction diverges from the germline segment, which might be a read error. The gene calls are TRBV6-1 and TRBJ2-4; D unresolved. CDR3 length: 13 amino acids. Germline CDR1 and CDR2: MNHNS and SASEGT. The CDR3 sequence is CASRSIPAVGDFF. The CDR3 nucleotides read TGTGCCAGCAGGTCTATTCCGGCGGTTGGCGACTTTTTC.

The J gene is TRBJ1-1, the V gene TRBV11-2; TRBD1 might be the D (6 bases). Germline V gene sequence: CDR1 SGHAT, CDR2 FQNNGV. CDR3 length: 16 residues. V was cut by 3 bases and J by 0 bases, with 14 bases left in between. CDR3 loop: CASSLGMGHLNTEAFF. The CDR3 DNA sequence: TGTGCCAGCAGCTTGGGAATGGGACACCTGAACACTGAAGCTTTCTTT.

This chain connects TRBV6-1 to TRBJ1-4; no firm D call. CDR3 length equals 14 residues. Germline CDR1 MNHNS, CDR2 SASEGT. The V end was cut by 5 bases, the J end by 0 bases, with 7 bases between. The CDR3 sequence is CASSLYPTNEKLFF. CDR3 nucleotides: TGTGCCAGCAGTCTTTATCCAACTAATGAAAAACTGTTTTTT.

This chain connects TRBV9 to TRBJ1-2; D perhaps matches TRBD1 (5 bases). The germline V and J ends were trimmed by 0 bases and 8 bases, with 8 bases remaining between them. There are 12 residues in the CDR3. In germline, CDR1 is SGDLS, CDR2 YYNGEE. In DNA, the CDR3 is TGTGCCAGCAGCGTAGTAAGGGGAGGCTACACCTTC. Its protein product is CASSVVRGGYTF.

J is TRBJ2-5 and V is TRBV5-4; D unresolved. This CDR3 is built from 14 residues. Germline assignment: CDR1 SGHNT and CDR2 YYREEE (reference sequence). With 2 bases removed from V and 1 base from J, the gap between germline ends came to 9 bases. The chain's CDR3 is CASSLARGQETQYF. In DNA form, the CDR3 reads TGTGCCAGCAGCTTAGCCAGAGGCCAAGAGACCCAGTACTTC. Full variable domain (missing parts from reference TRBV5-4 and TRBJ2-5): ETGVTQSPTHLIKTRGQQVTLRCSSQSGHNTVSWYQQALGQGPQFIFQYYREEENGRGNFPPRFSGLQFPNYSSELNVNALELDDSALYLCASSLARGQETQYFGPGTRLLVL.

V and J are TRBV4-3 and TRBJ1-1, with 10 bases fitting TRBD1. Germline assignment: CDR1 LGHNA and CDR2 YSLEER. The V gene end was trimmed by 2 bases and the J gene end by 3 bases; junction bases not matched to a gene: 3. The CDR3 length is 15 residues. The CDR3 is CASSQLGTGDTEAFF. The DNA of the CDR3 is TGCGCCAGCAGCCAATTGGGGACAGGGGACACTGAAGCTTTCTTT.